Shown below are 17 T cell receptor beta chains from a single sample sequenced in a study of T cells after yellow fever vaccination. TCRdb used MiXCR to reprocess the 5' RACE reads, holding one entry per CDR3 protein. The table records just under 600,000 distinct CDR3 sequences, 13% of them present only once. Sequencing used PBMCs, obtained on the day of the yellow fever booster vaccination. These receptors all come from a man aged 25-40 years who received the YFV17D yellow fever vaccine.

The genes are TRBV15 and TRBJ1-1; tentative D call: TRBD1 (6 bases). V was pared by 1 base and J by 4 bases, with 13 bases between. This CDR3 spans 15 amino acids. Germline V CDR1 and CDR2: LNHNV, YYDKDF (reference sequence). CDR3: CATSRATGSGTEAFF. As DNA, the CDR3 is TGTGCCACCAGCAGAGCTACAGGGTCGGGCACTGAAGCTTTCTTT.

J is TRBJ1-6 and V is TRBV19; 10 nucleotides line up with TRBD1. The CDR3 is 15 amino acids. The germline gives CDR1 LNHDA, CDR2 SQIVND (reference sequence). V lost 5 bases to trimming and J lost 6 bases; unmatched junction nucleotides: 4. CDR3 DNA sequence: TGTGCCAGTAGTCCCGGGACAGGGGTTAATTCACCCCTCCACTTT. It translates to CASSPGTGVNSPLHF. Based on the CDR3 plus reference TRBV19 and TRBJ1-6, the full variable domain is DGGITQSPKYLFRKEGQNVTLSCEQNLNHDAMYWYRQDPGQGLRLIYYSQIVNDFQKGDIAEGYSVSREKKESFPLTVTSAQKNPTAFYLCASSPGTGVNSPLHFGNGTRLTVT.

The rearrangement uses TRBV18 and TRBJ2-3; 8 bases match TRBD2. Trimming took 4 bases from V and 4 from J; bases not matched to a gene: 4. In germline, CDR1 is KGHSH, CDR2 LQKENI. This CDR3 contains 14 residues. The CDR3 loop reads CASSRAGVADTQYF. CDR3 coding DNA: TGTGCCAGCTCACGAGCGGGAGTTGCAGATACGCAGTATTTT.

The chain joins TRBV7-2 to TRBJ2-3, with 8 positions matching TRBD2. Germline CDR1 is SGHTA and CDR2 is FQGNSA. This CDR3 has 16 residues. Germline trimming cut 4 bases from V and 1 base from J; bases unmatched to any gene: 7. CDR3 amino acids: CASSSLPGRGTDTQYF. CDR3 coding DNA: TGTGCCAGCAGCTCCCTTCCCGGGAGGGGCACAGATACGCAGTATTTT.

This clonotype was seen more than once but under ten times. The CDR3 protein is CASKVHQAGLTEAFF. CDR3 bases: TGTGCCAGCAAAGTCCACCAGGCGGGCCTCACTGAAGCTTTCTTT. The chain joins TRBV6-2 or TRBV6-3 to TRBJ1-1; D is unresolved. V shed 7 bases and J shed 4 bases, with 19 bases lying between them. The CDR3 contains 15 residues. Germline V gene sequence: CDR1 MNHEY, CDR2 SVGEGT.

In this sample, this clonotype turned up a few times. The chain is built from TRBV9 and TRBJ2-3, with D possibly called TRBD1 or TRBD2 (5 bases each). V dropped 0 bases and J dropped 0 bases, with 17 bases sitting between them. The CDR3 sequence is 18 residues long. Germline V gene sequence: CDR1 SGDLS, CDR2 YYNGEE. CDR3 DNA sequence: TGTGCCAGCAGCGTAGAAGGCGCCCAGGGAGCTAGCACAGATACGCAGTATTTT. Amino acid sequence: CASSVEGAQGASTDTQYF. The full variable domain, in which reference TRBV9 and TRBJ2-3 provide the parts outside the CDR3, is DSGVTQTPKHLITATGQRVTLRCSPRSGDLSVYWYQQSLDQGLQFLIQYYNGEERAKGNILERFSAQQFPDLHSELNLSSLELGDSALYFCASSVEGAQGASTDTQYFGPGTRLTVL.

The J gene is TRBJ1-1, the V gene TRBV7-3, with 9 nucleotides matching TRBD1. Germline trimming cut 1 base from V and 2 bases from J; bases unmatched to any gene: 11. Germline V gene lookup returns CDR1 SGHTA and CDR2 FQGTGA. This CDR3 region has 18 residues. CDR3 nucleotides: TGTGCCAGCAGCTTAAGAAGGGTTAGGACAGGGGTCAACACTGAAGCTTTCTTT. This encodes CASSLRRVRTGVNTEAFF.

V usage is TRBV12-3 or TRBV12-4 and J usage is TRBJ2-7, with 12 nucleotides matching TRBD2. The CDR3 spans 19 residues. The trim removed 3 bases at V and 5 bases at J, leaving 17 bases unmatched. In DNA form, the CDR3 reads TGTGCCAGCAGTTTCCTACTTTCGGGACGACTAGCGGGGGCGCACGAGCAGTACTTC. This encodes CASSFLLSGRLAGAHEQYF.

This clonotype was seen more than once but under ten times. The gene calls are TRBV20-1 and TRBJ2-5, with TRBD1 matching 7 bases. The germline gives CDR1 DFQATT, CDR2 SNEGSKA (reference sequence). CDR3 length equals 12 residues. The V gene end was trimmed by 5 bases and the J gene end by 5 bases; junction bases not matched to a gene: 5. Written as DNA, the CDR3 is TGCAGTGCTTCCCGACAGGGTGAGACCCAGTACTTC. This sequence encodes CSASRQGETQYF.

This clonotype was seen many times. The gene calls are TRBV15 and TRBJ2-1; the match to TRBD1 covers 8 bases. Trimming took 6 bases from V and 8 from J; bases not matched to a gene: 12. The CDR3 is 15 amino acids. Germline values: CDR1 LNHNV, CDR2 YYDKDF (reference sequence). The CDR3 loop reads CATSADRVFLDEQFF. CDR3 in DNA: TGTGCCACCAGTGCGGACAGGGTCTTCCTTGATGAGCAGTTCTTC.

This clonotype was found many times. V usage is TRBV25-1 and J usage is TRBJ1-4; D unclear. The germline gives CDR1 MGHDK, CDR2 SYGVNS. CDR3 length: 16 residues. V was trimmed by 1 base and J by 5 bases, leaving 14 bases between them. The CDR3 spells CASSESLGPWNEKLFF. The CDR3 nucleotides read TGTGCCAGCAGTGAATCTCTGGGCCCGTGGAATGAAAAACTGTTTTTT.

The CDR3 bases are TGTGCCAGCAGCATCAGGGGGGGAGAGACCCAGTACTTC. The encoded protein is CASSIRGGETQYF. The J gene is TRBJ2-5, the V gene TRBV28, with D tentatively TRBD1 or TRBD2 (7 bases each). Germline CDR1 reads MDHEN; CDR2 reads SYDVKM. This CDR3 contains 13 residues. V was trimmed by 6 bases and J by 4 bases, leaving 12 bases between them.

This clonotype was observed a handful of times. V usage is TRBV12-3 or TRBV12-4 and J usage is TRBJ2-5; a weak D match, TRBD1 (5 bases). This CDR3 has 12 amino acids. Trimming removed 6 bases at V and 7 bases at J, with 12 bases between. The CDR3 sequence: CASRDLRGTQYF. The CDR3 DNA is TGTGCCAGCAGAGACCTAAGGGGGACCCAGTACTTC.

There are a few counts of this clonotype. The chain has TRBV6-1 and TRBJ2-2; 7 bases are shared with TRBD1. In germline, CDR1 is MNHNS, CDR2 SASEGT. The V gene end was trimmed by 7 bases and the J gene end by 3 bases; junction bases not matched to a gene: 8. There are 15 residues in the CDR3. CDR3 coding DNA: TGTGCCAGCACAACAGGGGTTGGGGACACCGGGGAGCTGTTTTTT. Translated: CASTTGVGDTGELFF.

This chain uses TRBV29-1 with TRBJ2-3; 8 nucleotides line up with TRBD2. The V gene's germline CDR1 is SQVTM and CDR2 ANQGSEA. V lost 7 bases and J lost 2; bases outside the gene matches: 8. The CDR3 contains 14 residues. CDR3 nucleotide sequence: TGCAGCGCGAGTCGGGAGGGCTTCACAGATACGCAGTATTTT. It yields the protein CSASREGFTDTQYF.

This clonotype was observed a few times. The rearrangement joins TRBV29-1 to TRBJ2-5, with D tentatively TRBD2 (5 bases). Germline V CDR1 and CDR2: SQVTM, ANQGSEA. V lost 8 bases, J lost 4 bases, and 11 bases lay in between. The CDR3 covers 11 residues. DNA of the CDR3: TGCAGCTTCGTAGCGCGAGAGACCCAGTACTTC. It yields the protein CSFVARETQYF.

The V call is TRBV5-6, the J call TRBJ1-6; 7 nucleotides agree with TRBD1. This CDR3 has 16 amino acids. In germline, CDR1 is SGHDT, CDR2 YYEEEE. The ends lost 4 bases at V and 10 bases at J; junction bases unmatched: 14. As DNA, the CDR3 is TGTGCCAGCAGCCCCAAGCAGAGACAGGGACGGTCACCCCTCCACTTT. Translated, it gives CASSPKQRQGRSPLHF.